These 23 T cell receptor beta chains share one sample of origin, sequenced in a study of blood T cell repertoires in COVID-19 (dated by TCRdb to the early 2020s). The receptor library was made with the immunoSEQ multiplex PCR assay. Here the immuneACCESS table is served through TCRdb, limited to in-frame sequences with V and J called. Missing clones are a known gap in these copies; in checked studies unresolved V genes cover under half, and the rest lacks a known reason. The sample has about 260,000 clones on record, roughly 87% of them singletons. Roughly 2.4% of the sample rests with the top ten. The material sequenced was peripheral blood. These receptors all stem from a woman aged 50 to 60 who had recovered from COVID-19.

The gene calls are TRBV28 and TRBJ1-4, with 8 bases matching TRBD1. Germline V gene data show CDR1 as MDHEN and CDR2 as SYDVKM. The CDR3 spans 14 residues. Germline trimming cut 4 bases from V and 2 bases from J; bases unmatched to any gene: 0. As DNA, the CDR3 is TGTGCCAGCAGTTGGGACAGGACTAATGAAAAACTGTTTTTT. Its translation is CASSWDRTNEKLFF.

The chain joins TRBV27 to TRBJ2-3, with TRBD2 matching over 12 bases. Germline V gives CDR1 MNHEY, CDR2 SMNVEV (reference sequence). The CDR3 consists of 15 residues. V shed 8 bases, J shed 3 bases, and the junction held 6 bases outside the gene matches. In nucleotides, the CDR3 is TGTGCCAGCGGGGCTAGCGGGAGGGGGACAGATACGCAGTATTTT. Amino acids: CASGASGRGTDTQYF.

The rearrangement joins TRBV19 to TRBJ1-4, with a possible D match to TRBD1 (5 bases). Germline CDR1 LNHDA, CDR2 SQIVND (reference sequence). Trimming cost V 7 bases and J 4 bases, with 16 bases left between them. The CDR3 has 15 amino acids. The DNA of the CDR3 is TGTGCCAGTACCCGGGCCCACAGGAGTAATGAAAAACTGTTTTTT. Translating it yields CASTRAHRSNEKLFF. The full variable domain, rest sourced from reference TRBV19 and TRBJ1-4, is DGGITQSPKYLFRKEGQNVTLSCEQNLNHDAMYWYRQDPGQGLRLIYYSQIVNDFQKGDIAEGYSVSREKKESFPLTVTSAQKNPTAFYLCASTRAHRSNEKLFFGSGTQLSVL.

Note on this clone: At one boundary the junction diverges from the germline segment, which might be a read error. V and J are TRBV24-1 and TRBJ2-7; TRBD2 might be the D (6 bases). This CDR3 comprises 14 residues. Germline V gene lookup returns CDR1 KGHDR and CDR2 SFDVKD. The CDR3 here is CATREGLRKGVLDF. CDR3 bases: TGTGCCACCAGGGAGGGATTGCGAAAAGGGGTGCTAGACTTC.

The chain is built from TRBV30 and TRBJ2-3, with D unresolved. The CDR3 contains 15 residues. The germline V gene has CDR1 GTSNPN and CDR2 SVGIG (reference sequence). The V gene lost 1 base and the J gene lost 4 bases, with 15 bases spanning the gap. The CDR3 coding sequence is TGTGCCTGGAGTGGGATAGCCAAGGTTTCAGATACGCAGTATTTT. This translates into CAWSGIAKVSDTQYF.

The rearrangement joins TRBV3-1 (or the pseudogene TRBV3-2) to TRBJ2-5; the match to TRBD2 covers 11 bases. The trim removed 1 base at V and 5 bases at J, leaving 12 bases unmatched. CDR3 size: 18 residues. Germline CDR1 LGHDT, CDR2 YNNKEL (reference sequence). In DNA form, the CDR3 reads TGTGCCAGCAGCCAAGGTAGCGGGGGGGCTCCCCACCGGGAGACCCAGTACTTC. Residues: CASSQGSGGAPHRETQYF.

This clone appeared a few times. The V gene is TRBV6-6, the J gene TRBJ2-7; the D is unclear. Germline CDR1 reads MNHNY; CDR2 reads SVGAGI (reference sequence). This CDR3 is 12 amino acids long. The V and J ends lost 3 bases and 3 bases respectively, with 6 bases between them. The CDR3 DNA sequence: TGTGCCAGCAGTTATTCTAGCTACGAGCAGTACTTC. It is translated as CASSYSSYEQYF.

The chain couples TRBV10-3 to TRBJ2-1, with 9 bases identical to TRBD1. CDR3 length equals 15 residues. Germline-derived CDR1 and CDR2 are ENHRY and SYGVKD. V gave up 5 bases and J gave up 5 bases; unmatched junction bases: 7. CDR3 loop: CAISPGQGTNNEQFF. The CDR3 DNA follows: TGTGCCATCAGTCCTGGACAGGGGACTAACAATGAGCAGTTCTTC.

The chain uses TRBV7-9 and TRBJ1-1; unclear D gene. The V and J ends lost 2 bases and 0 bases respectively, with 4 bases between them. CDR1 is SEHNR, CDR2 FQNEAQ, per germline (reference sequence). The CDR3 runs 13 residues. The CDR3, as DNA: TGTGCCAGCAGCTTATCATTGAACACTGAAGCTTTCTTT. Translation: CASSLSLNTEAFF.

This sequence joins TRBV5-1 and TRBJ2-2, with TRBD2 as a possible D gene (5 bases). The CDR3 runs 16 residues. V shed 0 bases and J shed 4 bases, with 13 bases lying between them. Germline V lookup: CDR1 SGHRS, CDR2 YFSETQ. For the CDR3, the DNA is TGCGCCAGCAGCTTGGCCGTGTCCCGGGGCACCGGGGAGCTGTTTTTT. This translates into CASSLAVSRGTGELFF.

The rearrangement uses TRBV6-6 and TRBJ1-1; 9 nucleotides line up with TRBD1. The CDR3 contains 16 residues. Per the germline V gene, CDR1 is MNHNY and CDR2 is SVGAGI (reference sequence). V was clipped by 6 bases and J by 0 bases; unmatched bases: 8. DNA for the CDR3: TGTGCCAGCAGCCCAAAGGGACAGGGAATGAACACTGAAGCTTTCTTT. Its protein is CASSPKGQGMNTEAFF.

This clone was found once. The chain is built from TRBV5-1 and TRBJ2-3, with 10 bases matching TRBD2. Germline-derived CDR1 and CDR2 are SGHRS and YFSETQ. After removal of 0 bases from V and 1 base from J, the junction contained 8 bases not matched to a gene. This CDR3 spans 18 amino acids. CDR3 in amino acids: CASSLGQRGGPRTDTQYF. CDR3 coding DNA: TGCGCCAGCAGCTTGGGTCAGCGGGGGGGCCCTCGCACAGATACGCAGTATTTT.

The CDR3 bases are TGTGCCACCAGCAGAGCTGCGGGGCACGAGCAGTACTTC. Its protein is CATSRAAGHEQYF. The chain carries TRBV15 and TRBJ2-7; possible D gene TRBD2, 6 bases. Germline assignment: CDR1 LNHNV and CDR2 YYDKDF (reference sequence). Trimming removed 1 base at V and 5 bases at J, with 9 bases between. The CDR3 is 13 amino acids.

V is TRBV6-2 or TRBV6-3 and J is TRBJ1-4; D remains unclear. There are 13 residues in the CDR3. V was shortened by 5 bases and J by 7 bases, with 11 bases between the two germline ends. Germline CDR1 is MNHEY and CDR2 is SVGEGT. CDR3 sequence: CASSNGFAEKLFF. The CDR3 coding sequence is TGTGCCAGCAGTAACGGTTTTGCTGAAAAACTGTTTTTT.

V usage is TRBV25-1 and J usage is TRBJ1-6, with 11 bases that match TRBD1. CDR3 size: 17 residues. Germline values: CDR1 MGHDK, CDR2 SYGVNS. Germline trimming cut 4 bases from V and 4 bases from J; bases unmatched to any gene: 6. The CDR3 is CASSGRTGGLYNSPLHF. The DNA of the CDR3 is TGTGCCAGCAGTGGAAGGACAGGGGGCTTGTATAATTCACCCCTCCACTTT.

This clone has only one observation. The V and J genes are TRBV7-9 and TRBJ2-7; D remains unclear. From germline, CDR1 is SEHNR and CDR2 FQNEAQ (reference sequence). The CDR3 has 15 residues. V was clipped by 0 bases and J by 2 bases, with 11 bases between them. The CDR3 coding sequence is TGTGCCAGCAGCTTAGCGGCACAGAAACCCTACGAGCAGTACTTC. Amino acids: CASSLAAQKPYEQYF.

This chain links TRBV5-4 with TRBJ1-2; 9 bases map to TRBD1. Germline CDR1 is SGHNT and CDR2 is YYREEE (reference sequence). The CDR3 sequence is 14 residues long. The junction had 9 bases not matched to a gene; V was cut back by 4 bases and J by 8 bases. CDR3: CASSPTDRGRGYTF. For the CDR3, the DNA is TGTGCCAGCAGCCCGACGGACAGGGGTAGAGGCTACACCTTC.

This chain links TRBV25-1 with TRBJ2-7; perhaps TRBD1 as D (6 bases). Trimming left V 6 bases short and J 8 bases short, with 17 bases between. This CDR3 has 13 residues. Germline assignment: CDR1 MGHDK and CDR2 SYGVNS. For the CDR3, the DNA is TGTGCCAGCAGCTTGCCGGGACAACAAAAGCAGTACTTC. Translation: CASSLPGQQKQYF.

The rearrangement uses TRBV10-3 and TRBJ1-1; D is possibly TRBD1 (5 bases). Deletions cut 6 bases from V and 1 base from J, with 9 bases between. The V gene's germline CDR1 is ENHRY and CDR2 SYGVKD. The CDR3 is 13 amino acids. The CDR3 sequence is CAIRGPQNTEAFF. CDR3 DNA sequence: TGTGCCATCAGGGGGCCCCAGAACACTGAAGCTTTCTTT.

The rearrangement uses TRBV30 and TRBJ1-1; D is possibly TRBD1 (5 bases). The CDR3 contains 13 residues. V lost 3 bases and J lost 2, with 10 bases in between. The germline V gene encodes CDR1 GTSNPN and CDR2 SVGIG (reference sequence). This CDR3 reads CAWSRQGNTEAFF. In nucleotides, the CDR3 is TGTGCCTGGAGCCGCCAGGGTAACACTGAAGCTTTCTTT.

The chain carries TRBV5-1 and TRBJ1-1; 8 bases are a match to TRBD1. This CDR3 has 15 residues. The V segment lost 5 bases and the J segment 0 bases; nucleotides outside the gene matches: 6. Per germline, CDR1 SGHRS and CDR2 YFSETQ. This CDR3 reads CASSGDRRMNTEAFF. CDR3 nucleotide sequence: TGCGCCAGCAGTGGGGACAGGAGGATGAACACTGAAGCTTTCTTT.

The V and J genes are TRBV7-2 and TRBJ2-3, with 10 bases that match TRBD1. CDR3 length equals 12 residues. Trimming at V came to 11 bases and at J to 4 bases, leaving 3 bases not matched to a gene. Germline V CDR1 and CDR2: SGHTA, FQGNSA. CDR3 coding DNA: TGTGCCGGAGGACAGGGGGCAGATACGCAGTATTTT. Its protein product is CAGGQGADTQYF.

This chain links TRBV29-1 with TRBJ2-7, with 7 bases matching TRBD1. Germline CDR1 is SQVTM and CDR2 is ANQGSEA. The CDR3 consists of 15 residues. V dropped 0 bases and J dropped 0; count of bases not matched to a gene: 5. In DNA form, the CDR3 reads TGCAGCGTTGAAGATGGGGACAGCTCCTCCTACGAGCAGTACTTC. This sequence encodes CSVEDGDSSSYEQYF.